This passage covers 21 T cell receptor beta chains from one sample sequenced in a study of response to subunit inactivated influenza vaccine. Using its own MiXCR run on the RT-PCR reads, TCRdb lists one record per CDR3 protein. The repertoire has roughly 570,000 distinct CDR3 sequences, about 15% of them found once; the top ten carry roughly 11%. This material consisted of PBMCs from blood, taken 11 to 12 days after vaccination. The source of these receptors is a man aged 45-65 years who received an inactivated influenza vaccine.

This chain uses TRBV5-1 with TRBJ2-5, with 13 bases matching TRBD2. This CDR3 is built from 18 residues. After removal of 2 bases from V and 3 bases from J, the junction contained 10 bases not matched to a gene. Germline CDR1 reads SGHRS; CDR2 reads YFSETQ. CDR3 nucleotides: TGCGCCAGCAGCTTTTCGGGATTCGGGACTAGCGGGAAAGAGACCCAGTACTTC. This codes for CASSFSGFGTSGKETQYF.

This clonotype was found many times. CDR3 loop: CSVDSGRNEQFF. For the CDR3, the DNA is TGCAGCGTTGATAGTGGACGAAATGAGCAGTTCTTC. The chain employs TRBV29-1 and TRBJ2-1; unclear D gene. Germline loops: CDR1 SQVTM, CDR2 ANQGSEA. The CDR3 runs to 12 residues. V was pared by 3 bases and J by 7 bases, with 10 bases between.

The chain employs TRBV27 and TRBJ2-7, with 7 nucleotides matching TRBD1. Germline V gene data show CDR1 as MNHEY and CDR2 as SMNVEV (reference sequence). V shed 3 bases, J shed 2 bases, and the junction held 4 bases outside the gene matches. The CDR3 runs 14 residues. The CDR3 loop reads CASSFGDSTYEQYF. For the CDR3, the DNA is TGTGCCAGCAGTTTCGGGGACAGCACCTACGAGCAGTACTTC.

This clonotype was seen at least ten times. The chain joins TRBV4-1 to TRBJ2-1, with TRBD2 identical over 7 bases. The V segment lost 3 bases and the J segment 2 bases; nucleotides outside the gene matches: 10. The CDR3 is made up of 17 amino acids. Germline lookup yields CDR1 MGHRA and CDR2 YSYEKL. CDR3 amino acids: CASSHPTWGGAYNEQFF. For the CDR3, the DNA is TGCGCCAGCAGCCACCCAACTTGGGGGGGGGCCTACAATGAGCAGTTCTTC.

This CDR3 reads CAWSLAQYQETQYF. DNA for the CDR3: TGTGCCTGGAGTTTAGCCCAGTACCAAGAGACCCAGTACTTC. The genes are TRBV30 and TRBJ2-5; no clear D. With 2 bases removed from V and 0 bases from J, the gap between germline ends came to 10 bases. The CDR3 is 14 amino acids. Germline values: CDR1 GTSNPN, CDR2 SVGIG (reference sequence).

The CDR3 bases are TGCAGTGCTAGAGATCTAGTGCGCGAGCAGTACTTC. Its protein product is CSARDLVREQYF. The gene calls are TRBV20-1 and TRBJ2-7; D remains ambiguous. CDR3 length equals 12 residues. Trimming shortened V by 0 bases and J by 6 bases, and 9 bases separated the two germline ends. Germline CDR1 DFQATT, CDR2 SNEGSKA (reference sequence).

The table lists this clonotype with a few counts. CDR3 in amino acids: CASSSDSSGANVLTF. As DNA, the CDR3 is TGTGCCAGCAGTTCCGACAGCTCTGGGGCCAACGTCCTGACTTTC. The chain is built from TRBV28 and TRBJ2-6; D is perhaps TRBD1 (5 bases). V was pared by 4 bases and J by 0 bases, with 7 bases between. Per germline, CDR1 MDHEN and CDR2 SYDVKM. This CDR3 is built from 15 residues.

J is TRBJ1-1 and V is TRBV7-2, with D unclear. V was trimmed by 5 bases and J by 0 bases, leaving 10 bases between them. The germline V gene has CDR1 SGHTA and CDR2 FQGNSA. The CDR3 extends over 14 amino acids. In DNA form, the CDR3 reads TGTGCCAGCAGCCTAGGGATCCTGAACACTGAAGCTTTCTTT. Protein: CASSLGILNTEAFF.

The J gene is TRBJ2-7, the V gene TRBV11-2; D gene ambiguous. Germline assignment: CDR1 SGHAT and CDR2 FQNNGV. V lost 0 bases and J lost 3, with 15 bases in between. The CDR3 sequence is 16 residues long. The chain's CDR3 is CASSLDIYGLHYEQYF. Here the CDR3 DNA reads TGTGCCAGCAGCTTAGATATTTACGGGTTACACTACGAGCAGTACTTC.

This clonotype was recorded a few times. The rearrangement uses TRBV29-1 and TRBJ2-5; D could derive from TRBD1 or TRBD2 (5 bases each). V was pared by 4 bases and J by 13 bases, with 16 bases between. Germline V gives CDR1 SQVTM, CDR2 ANQGSEA. The CDR3 loop spans 11 amino acids. The CDR3, as DNA: TGCAGCGTTGGACCGGGACCCCGCCCGTACTTC. It is translated as CSVGPGPRPYF.

This clonotype occurred a few times. V is TRBV28 and J is TRBJ2-2; D might be TRBD1 or TRBD2, each matching 5 bases. The CDR3 extends over 16 amino acids. Germline-derived CDR1 and CDR2 are MDHEN and SYDVKM. The V and J ends lost 5 bases and 0 bases respectively, with 13 bases between them. The CDR3 region is CASSARDHSNTGELFF. DNA of the CDR3: TGTGCCAGCAGTGCCCGGGACCACTCGAACACCGGGGAGCTGTTTTTT.

A few counts support this clonotype. This rearrangement joins TRBV9 to TRBJ2-5; 8 nucleotides match TRBD2. J was trimmed by 4 bases and V by 3 bases; bases with no gene match: 2. This CDR3 contains 13 residues. Looked up from germline, CDR1 is SGDLS and CDR2 is YYNGEE. This chain's CDR3 is CASSGSGIETQYF. CDR3 DNA sequence: TGTGCCAGCAGCGGTAGCGGGATAGAGACCCAGTACTTC. The full variable domain, completed using reference TRBV9 and TRBJ2-5, is DSGVTQTPKHLITATGQRVTLRCSPRSGDLSVYWYQQSLDQGLQFLIQYYNGEERAKGNILERFSAQQFPDLHSELNLSSLELGDSALYFCASSGSGIETQYFGPGTRLLVL.

In its sample, this clonotype was seen a few times. The J gene is TRBJ2-7, the V gene TRBV28; TRBD1 matches 7 bases. V lost 3 bases to trimming and J lost 0 bases; unmatched junction nucleotides: 8. The CDR3 sequence is 16 residues long. Germline V gene data show CDR1 as MDHEN and CDR2 as SYDVKM. CDR3 sequence: CASSLGPGQISYEQYF. CDR3 DNA: TGTGCCAGCAGTTTGGGACCGGGACAGATCTCCTACGAGCAGTACTTC. The full variable domain, with the rest looked up from reference TRBV28 and TRBJ2-7, is DVKVTQSSRYLVKRTGEKVFLECVQDMDHENMFWYRQDPGLGLRLIYFSYDVKMKEKGDIPEGYSVSREKKERFSLILESASTNQTSMYLCASSLGPGQISYEQYFGPGTRLTVT.

The chain links TRBV7-2 to TRBJ2-7; 10 bases are shared with TRBD1. Looked up from germline, CDR1 is SGHTA and CDR2 is FQGNSA. V dropped 4 bases and J dropped 2; count of bases not matched to a gene: 11. This CDR3 spans 17 amino acids. The CDR3 is CASSYARGGQGTYEQYF. CDR3 DNA: TGTGCCAGCAGCTACGCTAGAGGGGGACAGGGGACCTACGAGCAGTACTTC.

In this sample, this clonotype turned up a few times. The genes are TRBV25-1 and TRBJ1-1; possible D gene TRBD1, 6 bases. V shed 1 base and J shed 5 bases, with 11 bases lying between them. This CDR3 has 14 amino acids. Germline loops: CDR1 MGHDK, CDR2 SYGVNS. The CDR3 sequence: CASSEWGARTEAFF. For the CDR3, the DNA is TGTGCCAGCAGTGAATGGGGGGCAAGGACTGAAGCTTTCTTT.

This clonotype has a single count. V usage is TRBV5-1 and J usage is TRBJ2-5; D gene unclear. V lost 4 bases and J lost 4, with 14 bases in between. Germline CDR1 and CDR2: SGHRS and YFSETQ. The CDR3 length is 14 residues. CDR3 loop: CASSLGYLGETQYF. In DNA, the CDR3 is TGCGCCAGCAGCCTCGGGTACCTGGGAGAGACCCAGTACTTC.

This rearrangement joins TRBV29-1 to TRBJ2-3; D not resolved. Germline assignment: CDR1 SQVTM and CDR2 ANQGSEA. Trimming removed 5 bases at V and 5 bases at J, with 11 bases between. The CDR3 contains 12 residues. CDR3 loop: CSVYLGGDTQYF. In nucleotides, the CDR3 is TGCAGCGTTTACCTTGGTGGAGATACGCAGTATTTT.

This clonotype appeared a few times. V and J are TRBV28 and TRBJ2-7; the D gene is possibly TRBD2 (5 bases). The CDR3 runs 12 residues. Per germline, CDR1 MDHEN and CDR2 SYDVKM. The V and J ends lost 11 bases and 3 bases respectively, with 14 bases between them. CDR3 coding DNA: TGTGCCTCTCGGGGAAGAGTCTACGAGCAGTACTTC. Amino acids: CASRGRVYEQYF. The whole variable domain, filled in from reference TRBV28 and TRBJ2-7, reads DVKVTQSSRYLVKRTGEKVFLECVQDMDHENMFWYRQDPGLGLRLIYFSYDVKMKEKGDIPEGYSVSREKKERFSLILESASTNQTSMYLCASRGRVYEQYFGPGTRLTVT.

Only a few counts were recorded for this clonotype. The chain employs TRBV5-6 and TRBJ2-6; no firm D call. Germline V lookup: CDR1 SGHDT, CDR2 YYEEEE. Trimming stripped 0 bases from V and 1 base from J, with 11 bases between. This CDR3 is 17 amino acids long. The CDR3 region has the DNA TGTGCCAGCAGCTTGGTACAGACCGGGTCTGGGGCCAACGTCCTGACTTTC. It is translated as CASSLVQTGSGANVLTF.

The table lists this clonotype with a few counts. V gene TRBV11-2 combines with J gene TRBJ2-3; 9 nucleotides line up with TRBD1. There are 16 residues in the CDR3. CDR1 is SGHAT, CDR2 FQNNGV, per germline. Trimming removed 5 bases from V and 3 bases from J; junction bases left unmatched: 9. The CDR3 is CASSRRPGQGTDTQYF. For the CDR3, the DNA is TGTGCCAGCAGCAGACGACCGGGACAGGGAACAGATACGCAGTATTTT.

This clonotype was counted only a few times. This rearrangement joins TRBV12-3 or TRBV12-4 to TRBJ2-4; 7 positions agree with TRBD1. Trimming removed 7 bases from V and 7 bases from J; junction bases left unmatched: 10. The CDR3 is made up of 14 amino acids. CDR3 in DNA: TGTGCCAGCACCCTAGGACAGGCGAACAACATTCAGTACTTC. Its translation: CASTLGQANNIQYF.